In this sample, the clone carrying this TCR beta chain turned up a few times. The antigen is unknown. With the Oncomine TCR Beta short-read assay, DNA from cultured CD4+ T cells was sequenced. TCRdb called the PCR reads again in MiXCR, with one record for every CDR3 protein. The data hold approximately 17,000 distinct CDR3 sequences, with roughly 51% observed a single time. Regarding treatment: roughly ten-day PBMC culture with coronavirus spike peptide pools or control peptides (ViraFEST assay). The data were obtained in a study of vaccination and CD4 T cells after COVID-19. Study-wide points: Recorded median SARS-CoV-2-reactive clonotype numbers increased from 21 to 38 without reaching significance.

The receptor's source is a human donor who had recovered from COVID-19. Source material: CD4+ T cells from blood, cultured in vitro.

The CDR3, as DNA: TGTGCCAGCAAGGGGACTAGCGGGGCCCACTACAATGAGCAGTTCTTC. Its protein is CASKGTSGAHYNEQFF. This chain joins TRBV2 and TRBJ2-1; 13 bases are shared with TRBD2. The V and J ends lost 7 bases and 3 bases, in that order; junction bases with no gene match: 6. This CDR3 region has 16 residues. The V gene's germline CDR1 is SNHLY and CDR2 FYNNEI.